In its sample, the clone carrying this T cell receptor beta chain was seen many times. The antigen is not known. CDR3 length: 15 residues. With 8 bases removed from V and 6 bases from J, the gap between germline ends came to 21 bases. The germline V gene has CDR1 SGHKS and CDR2 YYEKEE (reference sequence). The TCR library protocol attached unique molecular identifiers to the individual cDNA molecules. TCRdb analysed the 5' RACE reads with MiXCR anew, one entry per CDR3 protein. The repertoire consists of about 68,000 distinct CDR3 sequences, with 12% occurring once and the leading ten covering about 1.6%. This sample was included in a study of early T cells in non-severe SARS-CoV-2 infection. Study overall: Chains from this unsorted whole-blood bulk RNA could not be paired. Study-wide findings and caveats: CD4 and private specificities were missed by VDJdb matching, which favored anti-spike CD8 responses.

The chain has TRBV5-5 and TRBJ1-5; a weak D match, TRBD1 (5 bases). The TCR sequence derives from an adult who was a healthcare worker with PCR-confirmed SARS-CoV-2 infection or an uninfected control (not recorded which). Source material: whole blood. CDR3 in DNA: TGTGCCAGGTTTCTAACCAACCGTCAGGGTCAGCCCCAGCATTTT. Translating gives CARFLTNRQGQPQHF. The full variable domain, in which reference TRBV5-5 and TRBJ1-5 provide the parts outside the CDR3, is DAGVTQSPTHLIKTRGQQVTLRCSPISGHKSVSWYQQVLGQGPQFIFQYYEKEERGRGNFPDRFSARQFPNYSSELNVNALLLGDSALYLCARFLTNRQGQPQHFGDGTRLSIL.